The 8 T cell receptor beta chains below were found in one sample sequenced in a study of T cell responses to AZD1222 COVID-19 vaccine. Clones were sequenced by immunoSEQ multiplex PCR, and TCRdb holds only the in-frame ones, with some missing. This sample has 150,000 or so clones, with just under 95% found just once. This specimen was peripheral blood, taken on day 0 of AZD1222 vaccination. These receptors all stem from an adult in good health.

The genes are TRBV6-1 and TRBJ1-6; D is uncertain. Trimming stripped 4 bases from V and 5 bases from J, with 15 bases between. The CDR3 runs to 16 residues. Germline V gene data show CDR1 as MNHNS and CDR2 as SASEGT. Here the CDR3 reads CASSVGRADNNSPLHF. For the CDR3, the DNA is TGTGCCAGCAGTGTCGGGCGGGCAGACAATAATTCACCCCTCCACTTT.

The V call is TRBV4-1, the J call TRBJ1-2; a weak D match, TRBD1 (5 bases). Germline values: CDR1 MGHRA, CDR2 YSYEKL. V was trimmed by 4 bases and J by 4 bases, leaving 13 bases between them. The CDR3 loop spans 14 amino acids. The CDR3 DNA reads TGCGCCAGCAGCCCCCTTGGGGGGTCCTATGGCTACACCTTC. Its protein product is CASSPLGGSYGYTF.

V gene TRBV7-8 combines with J gene TRBJ2-3; D ambiguous. The CDR3 loop spans 13 amino acids. Germline CDR1 SGHVS, CDR2 FQNEAQ. Deletions cut 5 bases from V and 6 bases from J, with 12 bases between. As DNA, the CDR3 is TGTGCCAGCAGCCCAGCTCCAATTGATACGCAGTATTTT. As protein: CASSPAPIDTQYF.

A word on this clone: The identical CDR3 is also encoded by other nucleotide sequences in the sample. The CDR3 region is CASSLQGNTEAFF. The CDR3 DNA reads as TGTGCCAGCAGTCTACAGGGGAACACTGAAGCTTTCTTT. The V call is TRBV6-5, the J call TRBJ1-1, with a tentative D call TRBD1 (6 bases). V lost 5 bases and J 1 base, leaving 8 bases between the germline ends. Germline V lookup: CDR1 MNHEY, CDR2 SVGAGI. The CDR3 is 13 residues long.

Comments on this clone: Other DNA sequences in this sample translate to the same CDR3. This chain links TRBV30 with TRBJ1-1; unclear D gene. Trimming left V 3 bases short and J 1 base short, with 3 bases between. The CDR3 covers 11 residues. From germline, CDR1 is GTSNPN and CDR2 SVGIG (reference sequence). CDR3 residues: CAWRGNTEAFF. In DNA, the CDR3 is TGTGCCTGGAGGGGGAACACTGAAGCTTTCTTT.

The chain has TRBV29-1 and TRBJ1-1; 12 bases line up with TRBD1. Per germline, CDR1 SQVTM and CDR2 ANQGSEA. This CDR3 spans 16 amino acids. The V and J ends lost 4 bases and 1 base, in that order; junction bases with no gene match: 7. CDR3 nucleotides: TGCAGCGTTGCCGGGACAGGGGGCGGTGGGAACACTGAAGCTTTCTTT. Translated: CSVAGTGGGGNTEAFF.

This chain joins TRBV7-2 and TRBJ2-3; TRBD2 might be the D (6 bases). V lost 6 bases to trimming and J lost 4 bases, with 23 bases between them. Germline V gene sequence: CDR1 SGHTA, CDR2 FQGNSA. CDR3 size: 17 residues. The CDR3, as DNA: TGTGCCAGCAGTAAAAATCCCTTCGGGGGTAAGGCAGATACGCAGTATTTT. Translated, it gives CASSKNPFGGKADTQYF.

The chain has TRBV6-4 and TRBJ2-1; possibly TRBD2 for D (5 bases). This CDR3 contains 14 residues. From germline, CDR1 is MRHNA and CDR2 SNTAGT. The V gene lost 0 bases and the J gene lost 10 bases, with 13 bases spanning the gap. The CDR3 nucleotides are TGTGCCAGCAGTGACTCGCCGGAGGTGGGCGAGCAGTTCTTC. Translation: CASSDSPEVGEQFF.